The rows below give T cell receptor beta chains drawn from one sample of a study of cytomegalovirus exposure and HLA in healthy donors. Here immunoSEQ multiplex PCR was the method, and the copy in TCRdb shows in-frame clones only, minus some. The table records around 120,000 clones, about four fifths of them present only once. The sequencing input was PBMCs. These receptors all come from a woman aged 25 to 39 in good health and CMV-seronegative. Each CDR3 is given with its conserved first and last residue. Expanded clones are given a class, and other clones once, few, many or no size at all.

j_call: TRBJ2-3; clone_size: few; v_call: TRBV27; cdr3_aa: CASSQQDTQYF
j_call: TRBJ1-5; clone_size: NA; v_call: TRBV30; cdr3_aa: CAWSAQGAQPQHF
j_call: TRBJ2-7; clone_size: NA; v_call: TRBV6-1; cdr3_aa: CASSGHSVEAGFHEQYF
j_call: TRBJ2-7; clone_size: NA; v_call: TRBV5-5; cdr3_aa: CASSLDDRAYEQYF
j_call: TRBJ2-7; clone_size: NA; v_call: TRBV7-9; cdr3_aa: CASSLGTRVYEQYF
j_call: TRBJ1-1; clone_size: NA; v_call: TRBV18; cdr3_aa: CASSPDISSAFF
j_call: TRBJ2-1; clone_size: NA; v_call: TRBV7-2; cdr3_aa: CASSWRLGGNEQLF
j_call: TRBJ2-7; clone_size: NA; v_call: TRBV10-1; cdr3_aa: CASSELRGAYEQYF
j_call: TRBJ2-1; clone_size: few; v_call: TRBV7-9; cdr3_aa: CASSQSPMSSYNEQFF
j_call: TRBJ2-7; clone_size: NA; v_call: TRBV5-4; cdr3_aa: CASRPGTSGGAYEQHF
j_call: TRBJ1-4; clone_size: NA; v_call: TRBV5-1; cdr3_aa: CASATGSTNEKLFF
j_call: TRBJ2-7; clone_size: NA; v_call: TRBV19; cdr3_aa: CAGSTDRGLSYEQYF
j_call: TRBJ1-4; clone_size: NA; v_call: TRBV7-2; cdr3_aa: CASSPGQGNEKLFF
j_call: TRBJ2-3; clone_size: NA; v_call: TRBV18; cdr3_aa: CASSPLSGRDTDTQYF
j_call: TRBJ2-7; clone_size: NA; v_call: TRBV2; cdr3_aa: CASSDGTSGRCQQYF
j_call: TRBJ2-5; clone_size: NA; v_call: TRBV19; cdr3_aa: CASSINRGQETQYF
j_call: TRBJ1-2; clone_size: NA; v_call: TRBV5-1; cdr3_aa: CASSPDRRYGYTF
j_call: TRBJ2-1; clone_size: NA; v_call: TRBV5-6; cdr3_aa: CASSLEVGGPRGDEQFF
j_call: TRBJ2-3; clone_size: once; v_call: TRBV7-8; cdr3_aa: CASSQRGTSGTSTDTQYF
j_call: TRBJ2-3; clone_size: NA; v_call: TRBV2; cdr3_aa: CASSESDRAEDTQYF
j_call: TRBJ1-1; clone_size: NA; v_call: TRBV7-6; cdr3_aa: CASSLGDGSTEAFF
j_call: TRBJ2-3; clone_size: NA; v_call: TRBV5-1; cdr3_aa: CASSFADTQYF
j_call: TRBJ2-7; clone_size: few; v_call: TRBV7-9; cdr3_aa: CASSGRGYYEQYF
j_call: TRBJ2-7; clone_size: NA; v_call: TRBV6-6; cdr3_aa: CAVAGGYEQYF
j_call: TRBJ1-2; clone_size: NA; v_call: TRBV25-1; cdr3_aa: CASSTHGLDSYGYTF